Below are 8 T cell receptor beta chains sequenced from a single sample in a study of glioma-infiltrating T cells. TCR alpha and beta CDR3 regions were amplified from RNA using iRepertoire nested multiplex PCR. MiXCR was run by TCRdb on the multiplex PCR reads, yielding one entry per CDR3 protein. The sample consists of a few hundred thousand distinct CDR3 sequences, more than 35% of them appearing once. Specimen: glioma tissue, nonneoplastic brain tissue, or PBMCs (not recorded which). Source of these receptors: a human donor with low-grade glioma or glioblastoma, undergoing nonglioma brain surgery, or in good health (not recorded which).

This clonotype was found many times. The chain employs TRBV27 and TRBJ2-1; D remains ambiguous. Trimming removed 3 bases from V and 1 base from J, with 4 bases in between. From germline, CDR1 is MNHEY and CDR2 SMNVEV (reference sequence). The CDR3 runs to 13 residues. The DNA for the CDR3 is TGTGCCAGCAGTTTTGGTTCCTACAATGAGCAGTTCTTC. Translated: CASSFGSYNEQFF.

The gene calls are TRBV25-1 and TRBJ1-1, with D possibly being TRBD1 (6 bases). V dropped 5 bases and J dropped 5 bases, with 18 bases sitting between them. Germline V gene data show CDR1 as MGHDK and CDR2 as SYGVNS. The CDR3 is 15 amino acids. CDR3 coding DNA: TGTGCCAGCAGTCCCGGGGGGGCCGCGGAGACTGAAGCTTTCTTT. Translated, it gives CASSPGGAAETEAFF.

V and J are TRBV29-1 and TRBJ2-2, with TRBD1 matching 7 bases. CDR1 SQVTM and CDR2 ANQGSEA come from the germline V gene. The junction had 6 bases not matched to a gene; V was cut back by 7 bases and J by 7 bases. CDR3 length: 12 residues. Here the CDR3 reads CSARQGLGELFF. In nucleotides, the CDR3 is TGCAGCGCCAGACAGGGTCTCGGGGAGCTGTTTTTT.

This clonotype was picked up a small number of times. The chain links TRBV28 to TRBJ2-2; D is unresolved. Germline lookup yields CDR1 MDHEN and CDR2 SYDVKM. The V and J ends lost 2 bases and 0 bases respectively, with 16 bases between them. This CDR3 has 18 amino acids. CDR3 region: CASSLRVSWTSNTGELFF. CDR3 DNA sequence: TGTGCCAGCAGTTTACGCGTCAGCTGGACGTCGAACACCGGGGAGCTGTTTTTT.

A word on this clonotype: Compared with germline, one end of the junction differs, possibly owing to a read error. The chain uses TRBV7-2 and TRBJ2-2; TRBD1 or TRBD2 may be the D gene (5 bases each). The CDR3 runs to 15 residues. From germline, CDR1 is SGHTA and CDR2 FQGNSA. The CDR3 DNA sequence: TGTGCCAGCAGCGCTAGACAGTTGGTGACCGGGGAGCTGGTTTTT. Its protein product is CASSARQLVTGELVF.

This clonotype was picked up many times. A read error may produce the germline difference seen at one junction end. The rearrangement uses TRBV7-7 and TRBJ2-1, with a possible D match to TRBD1 (5 bases). Germline V gene sequence: CDR1 SSHAT, CDR2 FNYEAQ (reference sequence). The CDR3 contains 15 residues. In DNA, the CDR3 is TGTGCTAGCAGCTCTACGACAGTGTCCTACAATGAGCAGTTCTTC. Translation gives CASSSTTVSYNEQFF. Full variable domain (rest looked up from reference TRBV7-7 and TRBJ2-1): GAGVSQSPRYKVTKRGQDVTLRCDPISSHATLYWYQQALGQGPEFLTYFNYEAQPDKSGLPSDRFSAERPEGSISTLTIQRTEQRDSAMYRCASSSTTVSYNEQFFGPGTRLTVL.

The rearrangement uses TRBV20-1 and TRBJ2-3; 13 positions match TRBD2. This CDR3 contains 14 residues. Losses at the gene ends were 6 bases for V and 7 bases for J; bases not matched to a gene: 7. Germline V gene lookup returns CDR1 DFQATT and CDR2 SNEGSKA (reference sequence). The CDR3 bases are TGCAGTGCCCAGGGGACTAGCGGGATTTATACGCAGTATTTT. Translated, it gives CSAQGTSGIYTQYF.

This clonotype was picked up many times. The V gene is TRBV20-1, the J gene TRBJ2-7, with D perhaps being TRBD1 or TRBD2 (6 bases each). The ends were cut back, 4 bases at V and 3 bases at J, with 25 bases in the middle. The CDR3 loop spans 17 amino acids. Germline assignment: CDR1 DFQATT and CDR2 SNEGSKA (reference sequence). Here the CDR3 reads CSAKTAGGPFSNYEQYF. For the CDR3, the DNA is TGCAGTGCTAAGACTGCCGGGGGCCCCTTCTCCAACTACGAGCAGTACTTC.